What follows describes a single T cell receptor beta chain. Unique molecular identifiers were used to barcode this TCRbeta library. TCRdb recomputed calls from the PCR reads with MiXCR, one row per CDR3 protein. Of around 200,000 distinct CDR3 sequences in the sample, about 6.3% were seen once. The germline V gene has CDR1 SGDLS and CDR2 YYNGEE. There are 13 residues in the CDR3. The ends were cut back, 6 bases at V and 8 bases at J, with 14 bases in the middle. The data are from a study of T-cell reconstitution after alpha-beta-depleted transplantation in children. Sample: PBMCs from the stem cell graft donor, taken from the stem cell graft. This TCR came from a human donor who donated a stem cell graft to a child with Wiskott-Aldrich syndrome. This chain connects TRBV9 to TRBJ2-2; D is unresolved. The CDR3 DNA is TGTGCCAGCACCTCGTGGGCATCGGGGGAGCTGTTTTTT. It translates to CASTSWASGELFF.